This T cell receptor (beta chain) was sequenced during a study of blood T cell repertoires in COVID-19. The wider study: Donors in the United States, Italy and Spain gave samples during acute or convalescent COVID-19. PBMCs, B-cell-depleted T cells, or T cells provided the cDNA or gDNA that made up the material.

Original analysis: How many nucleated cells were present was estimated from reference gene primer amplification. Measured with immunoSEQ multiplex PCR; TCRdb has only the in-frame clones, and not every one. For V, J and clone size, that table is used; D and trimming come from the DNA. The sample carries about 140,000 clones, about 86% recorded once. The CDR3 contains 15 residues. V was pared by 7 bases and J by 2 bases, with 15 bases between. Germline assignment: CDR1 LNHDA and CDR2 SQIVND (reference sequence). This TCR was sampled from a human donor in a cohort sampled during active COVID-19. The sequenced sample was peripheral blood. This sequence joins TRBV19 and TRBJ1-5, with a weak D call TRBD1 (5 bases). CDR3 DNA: TGTGCCAGTAACAGGATTATCTCCGGCAATCAGCCCCAGCATTTT. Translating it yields CASNRIISGNQPQHF.